Listed here is a single T cell receptor (beta chain). This CDR3 region has 15 residues. Trimming took 3 bases from V and 5 from J, leaving 16 bases between them. Germline CDR1 is KGHSH and CDR2 is LQKENI. TCRdb's table, derived via immunoSEQ multiplex PCR, lists solely in-frame clones and lacks some. The sample lists 500,000 or so clones; roughly 87% were seen once. This sample is part of a study of Ad26.COV2.S vaccination and SARS-CoV-2 variants. Treatment here: over 15 received Ad26.COV2.S at low or high dose, single or two shots; five or six received placebo; per-sample allocation not given. Samples were taken on day 63 after the first vaccine or placebo injection.

V gene TRBV18 combines with J gene TRBJ2-5; D is unresolved. The input for sequencing was peripheral blood, taken in a trial of Ad26.COV2.S vaccine versus placebo. The receptor comes from a person aged 18 to 59 who received the Ad26.COV2.S COVID-19 vaccine or a placebo. CDR3 amino acids: CASSPLRERTETQYF. The CDR3 DNA is TGTGCCAGCTCACCCTTGAGAGAGCGAACGGAGACCCAGTACTTC.